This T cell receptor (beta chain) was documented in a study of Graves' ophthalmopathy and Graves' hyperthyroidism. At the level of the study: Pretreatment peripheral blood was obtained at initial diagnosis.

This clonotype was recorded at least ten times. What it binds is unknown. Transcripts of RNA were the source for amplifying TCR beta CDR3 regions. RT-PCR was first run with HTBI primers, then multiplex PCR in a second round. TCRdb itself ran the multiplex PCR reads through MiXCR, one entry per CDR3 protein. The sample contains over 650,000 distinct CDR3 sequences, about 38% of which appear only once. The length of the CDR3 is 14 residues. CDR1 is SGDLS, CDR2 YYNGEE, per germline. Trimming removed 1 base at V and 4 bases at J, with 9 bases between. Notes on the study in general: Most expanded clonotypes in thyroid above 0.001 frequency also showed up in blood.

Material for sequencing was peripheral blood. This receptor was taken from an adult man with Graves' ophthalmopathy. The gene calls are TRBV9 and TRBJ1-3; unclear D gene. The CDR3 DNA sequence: TGTGCCAGCAGCGTAACACCGGGAGGAAACACCATATATTTT. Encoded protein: CASSVTPGGNTIYF. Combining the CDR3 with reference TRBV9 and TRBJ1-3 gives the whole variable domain DSGVTQTPKHLITATGQRVTLRCSPRSGDLSVYWYQQSLDQGLQFLIQYYNGEERAKGNILERFSAQQFPDLHSELNLSSLELGDSALYFCASSVTPGGNTIYFGEGSWLTVV.